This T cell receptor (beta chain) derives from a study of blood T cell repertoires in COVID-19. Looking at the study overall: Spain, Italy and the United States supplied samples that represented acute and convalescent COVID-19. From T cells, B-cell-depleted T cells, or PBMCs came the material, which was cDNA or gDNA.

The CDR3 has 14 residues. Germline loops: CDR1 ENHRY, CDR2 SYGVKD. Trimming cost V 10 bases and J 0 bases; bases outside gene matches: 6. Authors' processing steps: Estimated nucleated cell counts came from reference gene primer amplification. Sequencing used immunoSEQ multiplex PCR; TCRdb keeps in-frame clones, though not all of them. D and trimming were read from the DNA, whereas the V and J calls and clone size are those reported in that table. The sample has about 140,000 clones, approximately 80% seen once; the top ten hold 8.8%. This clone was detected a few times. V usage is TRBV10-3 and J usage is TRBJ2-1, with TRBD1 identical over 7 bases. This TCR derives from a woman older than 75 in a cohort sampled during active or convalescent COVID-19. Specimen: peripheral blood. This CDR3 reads CATSTGTSYNEQFF. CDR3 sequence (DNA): TGTGCCACCTCGACAGGGACCTCCTACAATGAGCAGTTCTTC.